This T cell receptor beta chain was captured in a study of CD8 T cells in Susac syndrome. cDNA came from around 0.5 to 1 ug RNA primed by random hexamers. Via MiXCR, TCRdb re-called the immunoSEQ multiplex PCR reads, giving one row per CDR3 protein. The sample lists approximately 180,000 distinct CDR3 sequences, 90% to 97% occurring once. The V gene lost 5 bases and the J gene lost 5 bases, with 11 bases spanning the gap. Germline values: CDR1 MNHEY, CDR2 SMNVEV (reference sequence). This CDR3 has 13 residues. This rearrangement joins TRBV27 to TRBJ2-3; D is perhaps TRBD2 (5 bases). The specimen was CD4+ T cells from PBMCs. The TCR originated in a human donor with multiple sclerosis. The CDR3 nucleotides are TGTGCCAGCAGTCCCGGACGGGGAGATACGCAGTATTTT. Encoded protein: CASSPGRGDTQYF.